A single sample is the source of the 31 T cell receptor beta chains below, sequenced in a study of T-cell reconstitution after alpha-beta-depleted transplantation in children (dated by TCRdb to 2016 to 2017). The intended sense of this specimen's treatment or condition label: allogeneic hematopoietic cell transplantation with graft depleted of TCRalphabeta T cells and CD19 B cells. Library prep was done by PCR. Instrument on record: Illumina HiSeq 2500. TCR library preparation used molecular barcoding, with unique molecular identifiers applied to normalize quantification of the TCRbeta repertoire. The public sequencing data were trimmed at Q25 with fastp and processed into clonotypes with MiXCR by TCRdb, which kept only in-frame beta chains. When rows share a CDR3 protein, they turn into one entry using the most common DNA and genes. For this sample there are some 600,000 distinct CDR3 sequences; 10% to 15% appear just once. Approximately 2.1% of the sample is held by the ten biggest clonotypes.

This sample comprised PBMCs, mostly from graft donor cells, obtained 360 days after TCRalphabeta/CD19-depleted stem cell transplant. These receptors came from a male patient between 5 and 17 years old who had a stem cell transplant for acute myeloid leukemia, so the T cells may come from the graft donor.

This clonotype was seen repeatedly, ten times or more. The rearrangement links TRBV5-1 to TRBJ2-5, with 7 bases fitting TRBD1. V trimming: 4 bases; J trimming: 1 base; junction bases outside the gene matches: 4. Looked up from germline, CDR1 is SGHRS and CDR2 is YFSETQ. CDR3 length: 14 amino acids. The CDR3 nucleotides read TGCGCCAGCAGCCTGGGACAGACCCAAGAGACCCAGTACTTC. Its translation is CASSLGQTQETQYF.

A few counts support this clonotype. The V and J genes are TRBV24-1 and TRBJ2-5; D unresolved. V was shortened by 0 bases and J by 1 base, with 11 bases between the two germline ends. The V gene's germline CDR1 is KGHDR and CDR2 SFDVKD. This CDR3 is 16 amino acids long. The CDR3 here is CATSDLPSKGQETQYF. The CDR3 bases are TGTGCCACCAGTGATTTGCCCTCCAAGGGCCAAGAGACCCAGTACTTC.

The table lists this clonotype with a few counts. The chain is built from TRBV11-2 and TRBJ2-1; TRBD2 matches at 9 bases. CDR3 length: 15 residues. Germline assignment: CDR1 SGHAT and CDR2 FQNNGV. Trimming at V came to 3 bases and at J to 5 bases, leaving 5 bases not matched to a gene. The CDR3 spells CASSFTSGYNNEQFF. CDR3 nucleotides: TGTGCCAGCAGCTTCACTAGCGGGTACAACAATGAGCAGTTCTTC.

The table lists this clonotype with many counts. The V call is TRBV5-4, the J call TRBJ2-5, with TRBD2 identical over 12 bases. Germline loops: CDR1 SGHNT, CDR2 YYREEE (reference sequence). V trimming: 4 bases; J trimming: 2 bases; junction bases outside the gene matches: 6. This CDR3 has 16 amino acids. CDR3 sequence (DNA): TGTGCCAGCAGCAGCGGGACTAGCGGGTATCAAGAGACCCAGTACTTC. It translates to CASSSGTSGYQETQYF.

This clonotype was observed a handful of times. The chain uses TRBV19 and TRBJ1-1; D gene uncertain. The CDR3 totals 12 residues. With 9 bases removed from V and 3 bases from J, the gap between germline ends came to 11 bases. Germline V gene data show CDR1 as LNHDA and CDR2 as SQIVND (reference sequence). The CDR3 DNA follows: TGTGCCAGCACGAATCCTCACACTGAAGCTTTCTTT. This codes for CASTNPHTEAFF.

This clonotype was seen a handful of times. The V and J genes are TRBV14 and TRBJ2-2; D gene ambiguous. Germline values: CDR1 SGHDN, CDR2 FVKESK. The CDR3 totals 15 residues. Trimming pared 3 bases from V and 8 bases from J, leaving 16 bases between. The CDR3 DNA is TGTGCCAGCAGCCAGGACCTTAGACCCGAGGGGGAGCTGTTTTTT. As protein: CASSQDLRPEGELFF.

This clonotype occurred many times. The chain employs TRBV12-3 or TRBV12-4 and TRBJ2-5; 7 bases match TRBD2. The CDR3 length is 13 residues. The V gene end was trimmed by 8 bases and the J gene end by 7 bases; junction bases not matched to a gene: 10. The CDR3 sequence is CASLDPGGGTQYF. DNA of the CDR3: TGTGCCAGCTTGGATCCCGGCGGGGGGACCCAGTACTTC.

The chain recombines TRBV29-1 with TRBJ2-2; D remains ambiguous. The V gene's germline CDR1 is SQVTM and CDR2 ANQGSEA. There are 14 residues in the CDR3. Trimming shortened V by 6 bases and J by 3 bases, and 14 bases separated the two germline ends. Here the CDR3 reads CSVRSAGDTGELFF. The CDR3 DNA follows: TGCAGCGTCCGTTCGGCCGGCGACACCGGGGAGCTGTTTTTT.

This clonotype appeared many times. The chain links TRBV7-9 to TRBJ1-5; D perhaps matches TRBD1 (5 bases). CDR1 is SEHNR and CDR2 is FQNEAQ in the germline V gene (reference sequence). Between the trimmed V and J ends, which lost 2 bases and 1 base, there was a span of 6 bases. The CDR3 is 14 residues long. As DNA, the CDR3 is TGTGCCAGCAGCTTATGGGGCAGCAATCAGCCCCAGCATTTT. It specifies CASSLWGSNQPQHF.

The V and J genes are TRBV5-1 and TRBJ1-6, with no clear D. V shed 1 base and J shed 0 bases, with 8 bases lying between them. CDR1 is SGHRS and CDR2 is YFSETQ in the germline V gene. The CDR3 sequence is 16 residues long. Written as DNA, the CDR3 is TGCGCCAGCAGCTTGATACATAGCTCCTATAATTCACCCCTCCACTTT. This encodes CASSLIHSSYNSPLHF.

Many counts were recorded for this clonotype. This chain connects TRBV14 to TRBJ2-1; D is unresolved. The CDR3 is 13 residues long. V dropped 5 bases and J dropped 10 bases, with 15 bases sitting between them. The V gene's germline CDR1 is SGHDN and CDR2 FVKESK. CDR3 sequence: CASSSHLLVEQFF. DNA of the CDR3: TGTGCCAGCAGCTCTCATTTGCTCGTAGAGCAGTTCTTC.

The rearrangement uses TRBV6-1 and TRBJ2-7, with TRBD2 identical over 8 bases. Trimming cost V 4 bases and J 0 bases; bases outside gene matches: 23. The CDR3 covers 21 residues. The germline V gene has CDR1 MNHNS and CDR2 SASEGT. CDR3 residues: CASSALPRDGPGTSYSYEQYF. The CDR3, as DNA: TGTGCCAGCAGTGCCCTACCCCGGGACGGACCCGGGACTAGTTACTCCTACGAGCAGTACTTC.

The sample holds a few counts of this clonotype. The rearrangement uses TRBV5-1 and TRBJ1-4, with D maybe TRBD1 (6 bases). V was shortened by 2 bases and J by 7 bases, with 12 bases between the two germline ends. CDR3 size: 14 residues. Per germline, CDR1 SGHRS and CDR2 YFSETQ. The CDR3 loop reads CASSFAGGFEKLFF. The CDR3 nucleotides read TGCGCCAGCAGCTTTGCTGGGGGCTTTGAAAAACTGTTTTTT.

CDR3 DNA sequence: TGCAGCGTTAATGGGGCTTTCTTT. Residues: CSVNGAFF. The J gene is TRBJ1-1, the V gene TRBV29-1, with D unresolved. Germline CDR1 and CDR2: SQVTM and ANQGSEA. Trimming stripped 5 bases from V and 11 bases from J, with 6 bases between. The CDR3 length is 8 residues.

V is TRBV6-2 or TRBV6-3 and J is TRBJ2-7, with 7 bases identical to TRBD2. Germline V gene data show CDR1 as MNHEY and CDR2 as SVGEGT. This CDR3 region has 15 residues. Trimming took 0 bases from V and 4 from J; bases not matched to a gene: 6. CDR3 sequence (DNA): TGTGCCAGCAGTTACTCGCAGCGGGGCTCGTACGAGCAGTACTTC. Encoded protein: CASSYSQRGSYEQYF.

The chain combines TRBV5-5 with TRBJ1-5; D is unclear. This CDR3 is built from 13 residues. Germline assignment: CDR1 SGHKS and CDR2 YYEKEE (reference sequence). Trimming took off 0 bases at V and 3 bases at J, with 4 bases between the two ends. CDR3 nucleotides: TGTGCCAGCAGCTTGGTACTCAATCAGCCCCAGCATTTT. Translated, it gives CASSLVLNQPQHF.

The sample holds many counts of this clonotype. V gene TRBV7-2 combines with J gene TRBJ2-1, with TRBD2 matching over 12 bases. J lost 7 bases, V lost 3 bases, and 4 bases had no gene match. This CDR3 has 15 amino acids. Germline CDR1 is SGHTA and CDR2 is FQGNSA. CDR3 sequence (DNA): TGTGCCAGCAGCTTTGCACTAGCGGGAGGAAATGAGCAGTTCTTC. Amino acid sequence: CASSFALAGGNEQFF.

CDR3 DNA sequence: TGTGCCAGCAGTTCGCCGACTAGCGGAGATTACCAAGAGACCCAGTACTTC. Protein: CASSSPTSGDYQETQYF. The chain links TRBV6-5 to TRBJ2-5; TRBD2 agrees at 9 bases. From germline, CDR1 is MNHEY and CDR2 SVGAGI. V lost 4 bases and J lost 0; bases outside the gene matches: 9. This CDR3 has 17 residues.

In its sample, this clonotype was seen many times. The genes are TRBV29-1 and TRBJ2-3, with D uncertain. The CDR3 runs 10 residues. V was cut by 4 bases and J by 9 bases, with 8 bases left in between. Looked up from germline, CDR1 is SQVTM and CDR2 is ANQGSEA. The CDR3 reads CSVAMGTQYF. In DNA form, the CDR3 reads TGCAGCGTTGCAATGGGGACGCAGTATTTT.

This clonotype showed up just a few times. This chain links TRBV7-2 with TRBJ1-2; 10 bases are shared with TRBD1. Germline V gene data show CDR1 as SGHTA and CDR2 as FQGNSA. Trimming cost V 5 bases and J 6 bases; bases outside gene matches: 6. The CDR3 has 14 amino acids. CDR3 nucleotides: TGTGCCAGCAGCCGTGGGACAGGGGTAGATGGCTACACCTTC. Amino acids: CASSRGTGVDGYTF. The complete variable domain, with remaining parts taken from reference TRBV7-2 and TRBJ1-2, reads GAGVSQSPSNKVTEKGKDVELRCDPISGHTALYWYRQSLGQGLEFLIYFQGNSAPDKSGLPSDRFSAERTGGSVSTLTIQRTQQEDSAVYLCASSRGTGVDGYTFGSGTRLTVV.

This clonotype was found many times. The V and J genes are TRBV6-2 or TRBV6-3 and TRBJ2-7, with 8 bases identical to TRBD1. This CDR3 is 15 amino acids long. Germline V gene sequence: CDR1 MNHEY, CDR2 SVGEGT. With V trimmed by 10 bases and J by 3 bases, 14 bases remained unmatched. The CDR3 sequence: CATEDHGQGLYEQYF. CDR3 coding DNA: TGTGCCACCGAAGACCACGGACAGGGTCTCTACGAGCAGTACTTC.

V gene TRBV18 combines with J gene TRBJ2-7, with TRBD2 matching over 15 bases. CDR3 length: 19 amino acids. J lost 2 bases, V lost 2 bases, and 10 bases had no gene match. Germline values: CDR1 KGHSH, CDR2 LQKENI. The CDR3 DNA reads as TGTGCCAGCTCACCAGGTGAGGGACTAGCGGGAGGTCCAGCCTACGAGCAGTACTTC. This gives the protein CASSPGEGLAGGPAYEQYF.

This clonotype turned up a few times. The chain carries TRBV18 and TRBJ2-7; possibly TRBD2 for D (6 bases). The CDR3 loop spans 14 amino acids. The germline gives CDR1 KGHSH, CDR2 LQKENI. The ends were cut back, 4 bases at V and 3 bases at J, with 13 bases in the middle. CDR3 in amino acids: CASSRDGGFYEQYF. CDR3 nucleotide sequence: TGTGCCAGCTCACGGGATGGGGGGTTCTACGAGCAGTACTTC.

The chain is built from TRBV2 and TRBJ2-5; D is tentatively TRBD1 or TRBD2 (5 bases each). V was clipped by 4 bases and J by 0 bases, with 15 bases between them. CDR3 length equals 16 residues. Germline V gene sequence: CDR1 SNHLY, CDR2 FYNNEI. For the CDR3, the DNA is TGTGCCAGCAGTGGGAGAGGGGAGAGGAACCAAGAGACCCAGTACTTC. Encoded protein: CASSGRGERNQETQYF.

The chain carries TRBV12-3 or TRBV12-4 and TRBJ2-2; D is ambiguous. The CDR3 extends over 15 amino acids. Trimming removed 3 bases from V and 4 bases from J, with 12 bases in between. CDR3 in amino acids: CASSFPFSSTGELFF. CDR3 in DNA: TGTGCCAGCAGTTTTCCCTTCTCTAGCACCGGGGAGCTGTTTTTT.

This clonotype was seen repeatedly, ten times or more. V usage is TRBV28 and J usage is TRBJ2-6, with no clear D. From germline, CDR1 is MDHEN and CDR2 SYDVKM. There are 15 residues in the CDR3. With 6 bases removed from V and 0 bases from J, the gap between germline ends came to 9 bases. This chain's CDR3 is CASSKRSSGANVLTF. The DNA for the CDR3 is TGTGCCAGCAGCAAGAGGAGCTCTGGGGCCAACGTCCTGACTTTC.

This clonotype was found a few times. The rearrangement uses TRBV6-2 or TRBV6-3 and TRBJ2-5; 7 bases agree with TRBD2. The germline CDR1 and CDR2 sequences are MNHEY and SVGEGT. Losses at the gene ends were 6 bases for V and 2 bases for J; bases not matched to a gene: 6. CDR3 length: 14 residues. The CDR3 region has the DNA TGTGCCAGCAGCCAAGCGCGGGAGCAAGAGACCCAGTACTTC. The encoded protein is CASSQAREQETQYF.

This clonotype was counted many times. At one of its ends the junction is not consistent with the germline gene, which may arise from a read error. The chain carries TRBV7-7 and TRBJ2-1, with D hard to call. This CDR3 is 13 amino acids long. The germline V gene has CDR1 SSHAT and CDR2 FNYEAQ (reference sequence). CDR3 bases: TGTGCTAGCAGCTCCGGACGGTACAATGAGCAGTTCTTC. Translated: CASSSGRYNEQFF.

There are many counts of this clonotype. The chain uses TRBV28 and TRBJ2-7; 15 nucleotides align to TRBD2. J was trimmed by 12 bases and V by 4 bases; bases with no gene match: 10. Germline V gene lookup returns CDR1 MDHEN and CDR2 SYDVKM. There are 15 residues in the CDR3. The CDR3: CASSSQGLAGGTWYF. CDR3 nucleotides: TGTGCCAGCAGTTCCCAGGGACTAGCGGGAGGTACTTGGTACTTC.

This clonotype was seen only a few times. V and J are TRBV12-3 or TRBV12-4 and TRBJ2-7; D uncertain. Trimming removed 4 bases from V and 0 bases from J, with 16 bases in between. The CDR3 runs to 16 residues. The CDR3, as DNA: TGTGCCAGCAGTTCCCTTAACGGCTATCCCTCCTACGAGCAGTACTTC. Translation: CASSSLNGYPSYEQYF.

This clonotype was seen many times. This chain joins TRBV24-1 and TRBJ2-1, with 13 nucleotides matching TRBD2. The V gene's germline CDR1 is KGHDR and CDR2 SFDVKD. V was clipped by 5 bases and J by 4 bases; unmatched bases: 1. The CDR3 contains 15 residues. The CDR3 region is CATSVTSGRYNEQFF. DNA for the CDR3: TGTGCCACCAGTGTGACTAGCGGGAGGTACAATGAGCAGTTCTTC.